A single sample gave rise to the 22 T cell receptor beta chains below, sequenced in a study of PD-L1 blockade in urothelial cancer. Produced via immunoSEQ multiplex PCR; TCRdb's table is partial and in-frame only. The sample carries roughly 60,000 clones, over 70% recorded once. The input for sequencing was PBMCs, taken around atezolizumab (anti-PD-L1) treatment. The receptors shown here come from a man in his sixties or seventies with urothelial cancer.

The chain uses TRBV27 and TRBJ1-2; 7 bases map to TRBD1. CDR1 and CDR2 (germline): MNHEY, SMNVEV (reference sequence). The CDR3 has 14 amino acids. V gave up 7 bases and J gave up 2 bases; unmatched junction bases: 7. For the CDR3, the DNA is TGTGCCAGCACCCGTTTACAGGGGAACTATGGCTACACCTTC. Its translation is CASTRLQGNYGYTF.

V usage is TRBV29-1 and J usage is TRBJ2-5; TRBD1 might be the D (6 bases). CDR3 length: 16 residues. Germline CDR1 and CDR2: SQVTM and ANQGSEA. Between the trimmed V and J ends, which lost 3 bases and 3 bases, there was a span of 20 bases. CDR3 protein: CSVDGLDRPTEETQYF. CDR3 sequence (DNA): TGCAGCGTTGATGGCCTTGACAGGCCTACGGAAGAGACCCAGTACTTC. The full variable domain, its missing parts supplied by reference TRBV29-1 and TRBJ2-5, is SAVISQKPSRDICQRGTSLTIQCQVDSQVTMMFWYRQQPGQSLTLIATANQGSEATYESGFVIDKFPISRPNLTFSTLTVSNMSPEDSSIYLCSVDGLDRPTEETQYFGPGTRLLVL.

The CDR3 reads CASSPSRLAGKETQYF. CDR3 DNA sequence: TGTGCCAGCAGCCCTAGCAGGTTAGCGGGAAAAGAGACCCAGTACTTC. The chain carries TRBV7-6 and TRBJ2-5; 8 nucleotides agree with TRBD2. The CDR3 loop spans 16 amino acids. The J segment lost 3 bases and the V segment lost 5 bases, leaving 11 bases of the junction unmatched. Germline V lookup: CDR1 SGHVS, CDR2 FNYEAQ.

The chain links TRBV2 to TRBJ1-1; TRBD1 is a possible D gene (6 bases). CDR1 is SNHLY, CDR2 FYNNEI, per germline. This CDR3 contains 13 residues. V was cut by 6 bases and J by 5 bases, with 13 bases left in between. The CDR3 reads CASSLQGRTEAFF. The CDR3 DNA reads as TGTGCCAGCAGCTTACAGGGTCGGACTGAAGCTTTCTTT.

V and J are TRBV2 and TRBJ2-7, with TRBD2 identical over 14 bases. The CDR3 is 17 residues long. V lost 3 bases and J lost 6; bases outside the gene matches: 10. Germline loops: CDR1 SNHLY, CDR2 FYNNEI. CDR3 DNA: TGTGCCAGCAGTGACCATCGAGGACTAGCGGGAGGAGGCGAGCAGTACTTC. Residues: CASSDHRGLAGGGEQYF. The whole variable domain, filled in from reference TRBV2 and TRBJ2-7, reads EPEVTQTPSHQVTQMGQEVILRCVPISNHLYFYWYRQILGQKVEFLVSFYNNEISEKSEIFDDQFSVERPDGSNFTLKIRSTKLEDSAMYFCASSDHRGLAGGGEQYFGPGTRLTVT.

The V call is TRBV7-2, the J call TRBJ2-5, with D unclear. V lost 2 bases to trimming and J lost 5 bases, with 15 bases between them. This CDR3 region has 15 residues. CDR1 is SGHTA, CDR2 FQGNSA, per germline. Here the CDR3 reads CASSLRSLMEETQYF. In DNA form, the CDR3 reads TGTGCCAGCAGCTTACGGTCACTTATGGAGGAGACCCAGTACTTC.

The V call is TRBV5-1, the J call TRBJ2-1, with 12 bases that match TRBD2. The CDR3 runs to 16 residues. Trimming cost V 4 bases and J 8 bases; bases outside gene matches: 10. Per the germline V gene, CDR1 is SGHRS and CDR2 is YFSETQ. CDR3 amino acids: CASSALAGGPRDEQFF. The CDR3 DNA reads TGCGCCAGCAGCGCGCTAGCGGGAGGGCCTCGGGATGAGCAGTTCTTC.

The chain couples TRBV2 to TRBJ1-2, with a tentative D call TRBD1 (5 bases). Per germline, CDR1 SNHLY and CDR2 FYNNEI. Between the trimmed V and J ends, which lost 4 bases and 4 bases, there was a span of 16 bases. The CDR3 is 15 amino acids. CDR3 DNA: TGTGCCAGCAGTGGGGGACGCGCCGGGGGCTATGGCTACACCTTC. This codes for CASSGGRAGGYGYTF.

The chain combines TRBV5-1 with TRBJ2-3, with 7 bases fitting TRBD2. Losses at the gene ends were 2 bases for V and 1 base for J; bases not matched to a gene: 1. The V gene's germline CDR1 is SGHRS and CDR2 YFSETQ. This CDR3 contains 14 residues. CDR3: CASSFAGGTDTQYF. The CDR3 nucleotides read TGCGCCAGCAGCTTTGCGGGAGGCACAGATACGCAGTATTTT.

V usage is TRBV4-1 and J usage is TRBJ1-4; a possible D gene is TRBD1 (6 bases). Germline V lookup: CDR1 MGHRA, CDR2 YSYEKL. The CDR3 has 14 residues. V gave up 5 bases and J gave up 7 bases, with 14 bases separating them. CDR3 nucleotide sequence: TGCGCCAGCAGCAGACCGGACAGACCTGAAAAACTGTTTTTT. Protein sequence: CASSRPDRPEKLFF.

The J gene is TRBJ2-5, the V gene TRBV25-1; 9 nucleotides align to TRBD1. Germline CDR1 MGHDK, CDR2 SYGVNS. After removal of 4 bases from V and 5 bases from J, the junction contained 5 bases not matched to a gene. The CDR3 loop spans 14 amino acids. The CDR3 loop reads CASSVQGAGETQYF. The CDR3 DNA reads as TGTGCCAGCAGTGTACAGGGGGCCGGCGAGACCCAGTACTTC.

This chain joins TRBV2 and TRBJ2-7, with a possible D match to TRBD1 (6 bases). The CDR3 covers 16 residues. The germline gives CDR1 SNHLY, CDR2 FYNNEI. Between the trimmed V and J ends, which lost 2 bases and 0 bases, there was a span of 14 bases. The CDR3 coding sequence is TGTGCCAGCAGTGAAAGGACAGTGTGGAGCTCCTACGAGCAGTACTTC. Translation gives CASSERTVWSSYEQYF.

The chain combines TRBV5-8 with TRBJ2-1; tentative D call: TRBD2 (6 bases). V gave up 5 bases and J gave up 3 bases, with 18 bases separating them. Germline V gene sequence: CDR1 SGHTS, CDR2 YDEGEE. The CDR3 consists of 16 residues. CDR3 DNA sequence: TGTGCCAGCAGAACCTCGGGACTTATTTTCTACAATGAGCAGTTCTTC. It translates to CASRTSGLIFYNEQFF.

This chain connects TRBV7-8 to TRBJ2-4, with D uncertain. CDR3 length equals 14 residues. Germline V lookup: CDR1 SGHVS, CDR2 FQNEAQ. V lost 7 bases to trimming and J lost 7 bases, with 17 bases between them. This CDR3 is CASNPGGISNIQYF. CDR3 in DNA: TGTGCCAGCAATCCCGGTGGTATTAGCAACATTCAGTACTTC.

The chain is built from TRBV5-1 and TRBJ2-3; 7 nucleotides align to TRBD2. Germline V lookup: CDR1 SGHRS, CDR2 YFSETQ. The trim removed 3 bases at V and 2 bases at J, leaving 6 bases unmatched. This CDR3 region has 15 residues. CDR3 in amino acids: CASSSSGLDTDTQYF. The CDR3 nucleotides are TGCGCCAGCAGCTCCTCCGGACTAGACACAGATACGCAGTATTTT.

The genes are TRBV7-8 and TRBJ2-2, with a possible D match to TRBD2 (5 bases). V was shortened by 1 base and J by 7 bases, with 13 bases between the two germline ends. This CDR3 spans 15 amino acids. CDR1 is SGHVS, CDR2 FQNEAQ, per germline. The CDR3 loop reads CASSLEDLRGGELFF. CDR3 DNA sequence: TGTGCCAGCAGCTTAGAGGACCTCCGGGGCGGGGAGCTGTTTTTT.

This clone was recorded a few times. The chain has TRBV18 and TRBJ2-7; D uncertain. CDR1 is KGHSH and CDR2 is LQKENI in the germline V gene. The CDR3 spans 14 residues. The germline V and J ends were trimmed by 0 bases and 6 bases, with 12 bases remaining between them. CDR3: CASSPPTGSSEQYF. The CDR3 DNA is TGTGCCAGCTCACCACCTACTGGATCTAGCGAGCAGTACTTC.

The chain has TRBV14 and TRBJ2-2, with a weak D call TRBD1 (5 bases). V lost 6 bases, J lost 7 bases, and 9 bases lay in between. Germline-derived CDR1 and CDR2 are SGHDN and FVKESK. The length of the CDR3 is 12 residues. CDR3 sequence reads: CASRRQFGELFF. The DNA of the CDR3 is TGTGCCAGCAGACGACAGTTCGGGGAGCTGTTTTTT.

The V and J genes are TRBV9 and TRBJ2-7; 9 nucleotides match TRBD2. The ends lost 3 bases at V and 2 bases at J; junction bases unmatched: 3. Per the germline V gene, CDR1 is SGDLS and CDR2 is YYNGEE. The CDR3 runs 14 residues. The CDR3 sequence: CASSAGTSTYEQYF. In nucleotides, the CDR3 is TGTGCCAGCAGCGCCGGGACTAGCACCTACGAGCAGTACTTC.

The chain employs TRBV27 and TRBJ2-3, with D uncertain. V was pared by 4 bases and J by 1 base, with 9 bases between. CDR1 is MNHEY, CDR2 SMNVEV, per germline (reference sequence). The CDR3 is 14 amino acids. Here the CDR3 reads CASSSLGGTDTQYF. CDR3 in DNA: TGTGCCAGCAGTTCCCTGGGCGGCACAGATACGCAGTATTTT.

This clone showed up just a few times. The genes are TRBV28 and TRBJ1-1, with unresolved D. The length of the CDR3 is 13 residues. CDR1 is MDHEN and CDR2 is SYDVKM in the germline V gene. V shed 5 bases and J shed 3 bases, with 10 bases lying between them. The CDR3 reads CASSPPSDTEAFF. CDR3 coding DNA: TGTGCCAGCAGTCCCCCTTCGGACACTGAAGCTTTCTTT.

The V call is TRBV27, the J call TRBJ1-2, with D possibly being TRBD1 (6 bases). V lost 0 bases and J lost 4, with 9 bases in between. The CDR3 loop spans 14 amino acids. The V gene's germline CDR1 is MNHEY and CDR2 SMNVEV (reference sequence). The CDR3 protein is CASSLSGDIYGYTF. In DNA form, the CDR3 reads TGTGCCAGCAGTTTATCGGGGGACATCTATGGCTACACCTTC.